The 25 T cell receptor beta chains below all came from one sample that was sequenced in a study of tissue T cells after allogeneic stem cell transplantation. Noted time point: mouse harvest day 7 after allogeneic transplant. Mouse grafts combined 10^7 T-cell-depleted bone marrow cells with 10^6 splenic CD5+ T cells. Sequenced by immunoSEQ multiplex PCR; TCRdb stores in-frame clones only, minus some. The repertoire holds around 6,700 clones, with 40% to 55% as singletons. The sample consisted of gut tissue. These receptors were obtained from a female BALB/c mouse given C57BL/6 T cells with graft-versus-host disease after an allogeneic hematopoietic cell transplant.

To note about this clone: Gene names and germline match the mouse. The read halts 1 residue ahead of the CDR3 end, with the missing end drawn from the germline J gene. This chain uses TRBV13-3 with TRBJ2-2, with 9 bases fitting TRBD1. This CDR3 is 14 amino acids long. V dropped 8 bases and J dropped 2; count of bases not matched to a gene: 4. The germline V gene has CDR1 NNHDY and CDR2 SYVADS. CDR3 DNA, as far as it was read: TGTGCCAGTGGGACAGGGTTTAACACCGGGCAGCTCTAC. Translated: CASGTGFNTGQLY. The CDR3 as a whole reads CASGTGFNTGQLYF.

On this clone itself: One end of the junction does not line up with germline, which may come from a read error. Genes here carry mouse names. CDR3 protein: CASGDGSVYEQYF. The part of the CDR3 DNA that was read is TGTGCCAGCGGTGACGGGTCCGTCTATGAACAGTAC. This chain links TRBV13-1 with TRBJ2-7; D call uncertain. Read sequence stops 1 residue before the CDR3 end, and the germline J gene provides the missing end. CDR3 size: 13 residues. In germline, CDR1 is NSHNY, CDR2 SYGAGN.

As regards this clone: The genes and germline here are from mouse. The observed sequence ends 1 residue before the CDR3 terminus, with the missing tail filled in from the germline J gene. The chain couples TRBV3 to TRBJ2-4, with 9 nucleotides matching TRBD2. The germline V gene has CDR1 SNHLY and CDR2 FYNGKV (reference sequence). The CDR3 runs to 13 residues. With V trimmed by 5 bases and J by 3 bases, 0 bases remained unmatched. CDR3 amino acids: CASSDWGQNTLYF. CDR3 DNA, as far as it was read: TGTGCCAGCAGCGACTGGGGGCAAAACACCTTGTAC.

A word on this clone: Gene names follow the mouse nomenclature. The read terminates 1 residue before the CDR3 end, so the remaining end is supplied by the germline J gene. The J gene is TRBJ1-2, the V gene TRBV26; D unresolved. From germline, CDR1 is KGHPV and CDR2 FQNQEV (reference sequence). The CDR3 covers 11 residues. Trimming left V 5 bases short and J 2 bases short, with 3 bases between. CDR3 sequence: CASSGNSDYTF. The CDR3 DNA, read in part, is TGTGCCAGCAGTGGGAACTCCGACTACACC.

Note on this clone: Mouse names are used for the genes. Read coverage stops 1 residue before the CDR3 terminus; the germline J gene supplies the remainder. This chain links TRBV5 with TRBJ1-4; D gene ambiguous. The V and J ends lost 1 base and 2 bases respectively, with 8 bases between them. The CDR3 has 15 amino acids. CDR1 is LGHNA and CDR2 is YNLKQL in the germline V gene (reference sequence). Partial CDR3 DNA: TGTGCCAGCAGCCAAGGACACTTCTCCAACGAAAGATTATTT. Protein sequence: CASSQGHFSNERLF. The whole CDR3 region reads CASSQGHFSNERLFF.

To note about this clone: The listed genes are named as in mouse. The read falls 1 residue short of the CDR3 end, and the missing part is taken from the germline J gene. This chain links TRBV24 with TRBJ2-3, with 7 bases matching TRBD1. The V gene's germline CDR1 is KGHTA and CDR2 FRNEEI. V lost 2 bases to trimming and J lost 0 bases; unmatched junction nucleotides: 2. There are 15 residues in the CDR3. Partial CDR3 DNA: TGTGCCAGCAGTCTGAACAGGGGTAGTGCAGAAACGCTGTAT. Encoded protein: CASSLNRGSAETLY. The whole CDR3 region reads CASSLNRGSAETLYF.

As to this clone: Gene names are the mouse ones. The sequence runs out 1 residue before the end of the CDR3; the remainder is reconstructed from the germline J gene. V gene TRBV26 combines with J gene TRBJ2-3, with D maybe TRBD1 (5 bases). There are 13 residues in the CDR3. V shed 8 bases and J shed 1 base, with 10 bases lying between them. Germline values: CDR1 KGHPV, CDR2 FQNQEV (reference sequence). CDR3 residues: CASGGRGAETLYF. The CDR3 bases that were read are TGTGCCAGCGGAGGCAGGGGTGCAGAAACGCTGTAT.

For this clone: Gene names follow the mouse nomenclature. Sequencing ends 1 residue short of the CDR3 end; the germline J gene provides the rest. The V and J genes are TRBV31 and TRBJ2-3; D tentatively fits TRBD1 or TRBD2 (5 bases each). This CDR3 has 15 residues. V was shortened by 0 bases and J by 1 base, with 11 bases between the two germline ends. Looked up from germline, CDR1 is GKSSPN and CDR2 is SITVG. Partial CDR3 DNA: TGTGCCTGGAGTCTAGTCGGGGGTGGTGCAGAAACGCTGTAT. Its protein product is CAWSLVGGGAETLY. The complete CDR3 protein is CAWSLVGGGAETLYF.

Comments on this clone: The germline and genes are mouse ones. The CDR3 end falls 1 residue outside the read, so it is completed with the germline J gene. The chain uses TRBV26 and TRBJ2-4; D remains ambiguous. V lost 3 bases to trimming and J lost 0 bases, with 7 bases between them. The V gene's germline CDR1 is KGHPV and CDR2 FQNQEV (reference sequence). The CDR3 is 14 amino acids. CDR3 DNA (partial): TGTGCCAGCAGTCTTCGGGGTAGTCAAAACACCTTGTAC. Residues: CASSLRGSQNTLY. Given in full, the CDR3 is CASSLRGSQNTLYF.

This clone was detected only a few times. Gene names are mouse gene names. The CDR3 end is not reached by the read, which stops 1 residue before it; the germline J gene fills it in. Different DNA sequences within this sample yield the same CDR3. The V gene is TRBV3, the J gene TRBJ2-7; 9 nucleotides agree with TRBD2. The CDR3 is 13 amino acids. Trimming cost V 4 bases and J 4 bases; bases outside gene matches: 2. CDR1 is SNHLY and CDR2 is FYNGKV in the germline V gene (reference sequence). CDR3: CASSSTGGYEQYF. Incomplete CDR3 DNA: TGTGCCAGCAGCTCGACTGGGGGTTATGAACAGTAC.

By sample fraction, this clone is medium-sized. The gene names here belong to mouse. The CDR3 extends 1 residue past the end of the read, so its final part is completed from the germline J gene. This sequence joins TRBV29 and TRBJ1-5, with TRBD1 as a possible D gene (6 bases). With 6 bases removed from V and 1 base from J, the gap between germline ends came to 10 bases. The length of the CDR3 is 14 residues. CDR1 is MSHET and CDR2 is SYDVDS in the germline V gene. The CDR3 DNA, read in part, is TGTGCTAGCAGCCCGGGACAAAACAACCAGGCTCCGCTT. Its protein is CASSPGQNNQAPL. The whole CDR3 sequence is CASSPGQNNQAPLF.

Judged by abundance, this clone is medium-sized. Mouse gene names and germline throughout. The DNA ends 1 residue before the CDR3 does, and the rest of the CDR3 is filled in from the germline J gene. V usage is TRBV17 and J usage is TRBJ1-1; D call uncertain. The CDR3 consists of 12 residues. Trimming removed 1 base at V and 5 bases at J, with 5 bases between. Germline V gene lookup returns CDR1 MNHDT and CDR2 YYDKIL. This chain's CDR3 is CASSRVQTEVFF. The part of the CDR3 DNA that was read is TGTGCTAGCAGTAGAGTGCAGACAGAAGTCTTC. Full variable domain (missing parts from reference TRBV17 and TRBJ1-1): DTTVKQNPRYKLARVGKPVNLICSQTMNHDTMYWYQKKPNQAPKLLLFYYDKILNREADTFEKFQSSRPNNSFCSLYIGSAGLEYSAMYLCASSRVQTEVFFGKGTRLTVV.

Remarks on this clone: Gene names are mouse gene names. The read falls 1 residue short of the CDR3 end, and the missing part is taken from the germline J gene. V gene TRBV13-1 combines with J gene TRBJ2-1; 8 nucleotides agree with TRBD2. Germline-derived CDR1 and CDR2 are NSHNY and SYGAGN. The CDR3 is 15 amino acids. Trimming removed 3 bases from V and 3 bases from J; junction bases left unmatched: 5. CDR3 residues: CASSAPGGIYAEQFF. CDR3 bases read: TGTGCCAGCAGTGCCCCTGGGGGGATCTATGCTGAGCAGTTC.

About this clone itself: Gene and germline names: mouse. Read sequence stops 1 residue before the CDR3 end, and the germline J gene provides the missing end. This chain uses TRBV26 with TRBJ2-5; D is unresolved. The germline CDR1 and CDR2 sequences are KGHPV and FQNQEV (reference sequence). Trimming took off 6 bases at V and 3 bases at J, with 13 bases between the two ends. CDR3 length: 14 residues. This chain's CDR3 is CASSPVAVQDTQYF. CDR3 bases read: TGTGCCAGCAGCCCCGTGGCAGTTCAAGACACCCAGTAC.

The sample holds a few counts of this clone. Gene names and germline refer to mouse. The CDR3 loop is CASGDQGTGNTLYF. The CDR3 DNA, read in part, is TGTGCCAGCGGTGATCAGGGGACTGGAAATACGCTCTAT. This rearrangement joins TRBV13-2 to TRBJ1-3; D possibly corresponds to TRBD1 (6 bases). Sequencing ends 1 residue short of the CDR3 end; the germline J gene provides the rest. The V end was cut by 1 base, the J end by 2 bases, with 7 bases between. Germline lookup yields CDR1 NNHNN and CDR2 SYGAGS (reference sequence). The CDR3 covers 14 residues.

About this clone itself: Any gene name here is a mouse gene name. The CDR3 DNA, read in part, is TGTGCAAGCAGCTTTGGCAGAAACACAGAAGTCTTC. Translated: CASSFGRNTEVF. The whole CDR3 protein is CASSFGRNTEVFF. This sequence joins TRBV16 and TRBJ1-1, with unresolved D. Read data end 1 residue before the CDR3 end; the end is taken from the germline J gene. There are 13 residues in the CDR3. CDR1 is SGHSA and CDR2 is FRNQAP in the germline V gene. Trimming removed 3 bases from V and 1 base from J, with 6 bases in between.

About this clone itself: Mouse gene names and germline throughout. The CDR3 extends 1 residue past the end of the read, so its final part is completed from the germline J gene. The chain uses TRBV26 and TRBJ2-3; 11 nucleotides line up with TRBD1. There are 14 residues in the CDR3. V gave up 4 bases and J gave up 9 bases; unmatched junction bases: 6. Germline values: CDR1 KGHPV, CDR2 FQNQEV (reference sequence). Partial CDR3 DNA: TGTGCCAGCAGTCCCCCGGGACAGGGGGGGACGCTGTAT. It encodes CASSPPGQGGTLY. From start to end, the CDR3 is CASSPPGQGGTLYF.

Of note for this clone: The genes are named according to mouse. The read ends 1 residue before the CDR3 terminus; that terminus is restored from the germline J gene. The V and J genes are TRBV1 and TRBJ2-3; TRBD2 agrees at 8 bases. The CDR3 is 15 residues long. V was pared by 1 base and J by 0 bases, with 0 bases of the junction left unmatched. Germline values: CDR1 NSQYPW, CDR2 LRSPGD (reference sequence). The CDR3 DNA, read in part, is TGCACCTGCAGTGCAGGACTGGGGAGTGCAGAAACGCTGTAT. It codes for CTCSAGLGSAETLY. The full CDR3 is CTCSAGLGSAETLYF.

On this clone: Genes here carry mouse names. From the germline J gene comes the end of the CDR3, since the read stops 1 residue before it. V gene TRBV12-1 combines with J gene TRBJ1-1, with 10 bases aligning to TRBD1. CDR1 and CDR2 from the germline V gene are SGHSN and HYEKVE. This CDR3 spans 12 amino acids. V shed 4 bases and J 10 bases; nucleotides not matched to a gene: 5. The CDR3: CASSRQGAGVFF. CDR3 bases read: TGTGCCAGCTCCCGACAGGGGGCGGGAGTCTTC.

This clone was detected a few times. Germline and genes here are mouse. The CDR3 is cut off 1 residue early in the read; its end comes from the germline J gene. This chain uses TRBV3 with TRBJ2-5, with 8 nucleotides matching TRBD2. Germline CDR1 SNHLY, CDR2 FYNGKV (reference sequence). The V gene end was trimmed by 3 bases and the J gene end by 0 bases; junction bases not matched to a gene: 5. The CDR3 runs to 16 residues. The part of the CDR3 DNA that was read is TGTGCCAGCAGCTTCCTGGGGGGCTTTAACCAAGACACCCAGTAC. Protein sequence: CASSFLGGFNQDTQY. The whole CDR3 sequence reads CASSFLGGFNQDTQYF.

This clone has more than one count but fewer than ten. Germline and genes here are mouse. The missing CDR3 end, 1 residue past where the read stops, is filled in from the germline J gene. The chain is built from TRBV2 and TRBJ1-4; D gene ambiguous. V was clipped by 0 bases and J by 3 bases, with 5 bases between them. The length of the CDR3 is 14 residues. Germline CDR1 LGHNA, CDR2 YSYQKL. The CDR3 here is CASSQDFPNERLFF. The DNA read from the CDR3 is TGTGCCAGCAGCCAAGATTTCCCCAACGAAAGATTATTT.

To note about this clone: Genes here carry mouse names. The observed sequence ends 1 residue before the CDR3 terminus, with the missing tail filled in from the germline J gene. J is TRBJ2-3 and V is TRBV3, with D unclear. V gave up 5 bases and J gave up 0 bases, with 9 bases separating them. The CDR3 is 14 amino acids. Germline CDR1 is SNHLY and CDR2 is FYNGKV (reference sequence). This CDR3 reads CASSPAASAETLYF. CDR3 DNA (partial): TGTGCCAGCAGCCCCGCCGCTAGTGCAGAAACGCTGTAT.

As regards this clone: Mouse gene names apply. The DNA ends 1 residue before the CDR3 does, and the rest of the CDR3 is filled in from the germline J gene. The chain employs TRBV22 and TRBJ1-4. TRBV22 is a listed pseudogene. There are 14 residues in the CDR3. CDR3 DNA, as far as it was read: TGTGCCAGCAGTTCGAGGGAGTCCAACGAAAGATTATTT. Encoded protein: CASSSRESNERLF. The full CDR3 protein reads CASSSRESNERLFF.

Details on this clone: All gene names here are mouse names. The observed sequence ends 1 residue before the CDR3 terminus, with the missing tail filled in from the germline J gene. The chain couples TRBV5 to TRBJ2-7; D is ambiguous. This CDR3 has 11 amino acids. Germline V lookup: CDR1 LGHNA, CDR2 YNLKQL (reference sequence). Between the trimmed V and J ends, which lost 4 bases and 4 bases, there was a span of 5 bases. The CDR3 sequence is CASSLRYEQYF. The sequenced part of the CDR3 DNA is TGTGCCAGCAGCCTGAGGTATGAACAGTAC.

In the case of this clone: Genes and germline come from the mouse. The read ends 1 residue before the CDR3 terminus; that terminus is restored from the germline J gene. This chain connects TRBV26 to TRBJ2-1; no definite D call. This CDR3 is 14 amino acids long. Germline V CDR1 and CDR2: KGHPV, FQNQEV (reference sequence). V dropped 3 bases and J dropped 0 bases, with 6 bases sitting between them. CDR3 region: CASSLGSNYAEQFF. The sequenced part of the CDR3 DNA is TGTGCCAGCAGTCTTGGGTCTAACTATGCTGAGCAGTTC.